These 18 T cell receptor beta chains were sequenced from one sample in a study of response to subunit inactivated influenza vaccine. TCRdb re-analysed the RT-PCR reads in MiXCR, keeping a single row per CDR3 protein. Of more than 450,000 distinct CDR3 sequences detected, 11% appear once; the ten largest clones hold approximately 10%. The same data also contributed to another study, on T cells expressing NK-cell markers. Per that paper: Making the TCR beta cDNA relied on 5'RACE template switching with UMIs.

The sequenced sample was PBMCs from blood, obtained on the day of vaccination. The source of these receptors is a man aged 50 to 59 who received an inactivated influenza vaccine.

In its sample, this clonotype was seen a few times. This chain links TRBV7-2 with TRBJ2-1, with D unclear. V shed 0 bases and J shed 5 bases, with 17 bases lying between them. CDR1 is SGHTA, CDR2 FQGNSA, per germline. The length of the CDR3 is 17 residues. The CDR3: CASSLALFRPDNNEQFF. CDR3 DNA: TGTGCCAGCAGCTTAGCGCTATTCCGGCCAGACAACAATGAGCAGTTCTTC.

V usage is TRBV6-5 and J usage is TRBJ2-1; 12 nucleotides agree with TRBD1. The CDR3 spans 17 residues. V was clipped by 5 bases and J by 9 bases; unmatched bases: 14. The germline V gene encodes CDR1 MNHEY and CDR2 SVGAGI. Here the CDR3 DNA reads TGTGCCAGCAGTATACTACCGGGACAGGGGGCCGCGGGTGAGCAGTTCTTC. Its translation is CASSILPGQGAAGEQFF.

This clonotype was seen more than once but under ten times. The chain employs TRBV5-1 and TRBJ2-7; tentatively, D is TRBD2 (5 bases). From germline, CDR1 is SGHRS and CDR2 YFSETQ. The CDR3 covers 14 residues. V was trimmed by 2 bases and J by 0 bases, leaving 9 bases between them. CDR3 nucleotide sequence: TGCGCCAGCAGCTTTAACGCGGGCTCCTACGAGCAGTACTTC. Its protein is CASSFNAGSYEQYF.

The chain employs TRBV29-1 and TRBJ2-7, with D perhaps TRBD1 or TRBD2 (5 bases each). Germline assignment: CDR1 SQVTM and CDR2 ANQGSEA. Trimming pared 7 bases from V and 5 bases from J, leaving 24 bases between. The CDR3 covers 15 residues. The CDR3 region is CSALVSQGVSDEQYF. CDR3 DNA: TGCAGCGCCCTAGTGTCCCAGGGAGTTTCGGACGAGCAGTACTTC.

This clonotype was observed many times. The chain carries TRBV25-1 and TRBJ1-2, with TRBD1 identical over 8 bases. In germline, CDR1 is MGHDK, CDR2 SYGVNS. This CDR3 is built from 14 residues. V trimming: 2 bases; J trimming: 6 bases; junction bases outside the gene matches: 5. The CDR3 sequence: CASSEVGQGNGYTF. For the CDR3, the DNA is TGTGCCAGCAGTGAAGTCGGACAGGGAAATGGCTACACCTTC.

This clonotype was seen at least ten times. The rearrangement links TRBV7-9 to TRBJ1-6; D not certain. The V and J ends lost 5 bases and 10 bases respectively, with 9 bases between them. The germline gives CDR1 SEHNR, CDR2 FQNEAQ (reference sequence). The CDR3 is made up of 12 amino acids. CDR3 sequence: CASSREGSPLHF. As DNA, the CDR3 is TGTGCCAGCAGCAGGGAAGGGTCACCCCTCCACTTT.

The chain carries TRBV7-2 and TRBJ2-1, with D possibly matching TRBD2 (6 bases). Germline V gives CDR1 SGHTA, CDR2 FQGNSA. The CDR3 runs to 15 residues. V shed 0 bases and J shed 6 bases, with 12 bases lying between them. The CDR3 coding sequence is TGTGCCAGCAGCTTAGCGTCACTAGCTTTCAATGAGCAGTTCTTC. Its translation: CASSLASLAFNEQFF.

The gene calls are TRBV29-1 and TRBJ1-3; a possible D gene is TRBD1 (6 bases). Germline loops: CDR1 SQVTM, CDR2 ANQGSEA. Trimming removed 7 bases at V and 9 bases at J, with 19 bases between. The CDR3 spans 13 residues. CDR3 nucleotide sequence: TGCAGCGGCTCGGACAGCATTAGAAGCACCATATATTTT. This codes for CSGSDSIRSTIYF.

The chain recombines TRBV6-1 with TRBJ2-2; no clear D gene. Germline CDR1 reads MNHNS; CDR2 reads SASEGT. Trimming shortened V by 6 bases and J by 0 bases, and 11 bases separated the two germline ends. This CDR3 comprises 15 residues. CDR3 loop: CASSLDPSNTGELFF. The CDR3 region has the DNA TGTGCCAGCAGCCTTGACCCCTCGAACACCGGGGAGCTGTTTTTT.

The chain links TRBV5-4 to TRBJ1-6; possibly TRBD1 for D (5 bases). CDR3 length equals 15 residues. Germline V CDR1 and CDR2: SGHNT, YYREEE (reference sequence). The V end was cut by 0 bases, the J end by 8 bases, with 12 bases between. CDR3 sequence (DNA): TGTGCCAGCAGCTTGGCCGTGGGGCCAGATTCACCCCTCCACTTT. It yields the protein CASSLAVGPDSPLHF.

This clonotype occurred a few times. This chain joins TRBV6-1 and TRBJ2-2; D gene unclear. Trimming left V 4 bases short and J 0 bases short, with 12 bases between. Germline CDR1 is MNHNS and CDR2 is SASEGT. This CDR3 is built from 16 residues. CDR3 region: CASSGPGRSNTGELFF. CDR3 DNA sequence: TGTGCCAGCAGTGGCCCAGGACGGTCGAACACCGGGGAGCTGTTTTTT.

V usage is TRBV29-1 and J usage is TRBJ2-1, with D perhaps matching TRBD1 (6 bases). Trimming cost V 7 bases and J 1 base, with 14 bases left between them. Germline V lookup: CDR1 SQVTM, CDR2 ANQGSEA. There are 14 residues in the CDR3. The CDR3: CSGKTGTSYNEQFF. The CDR3 nucleotides are TGCAGCGGCAAAACCGGGACATCCTACAATGAGCAGTTCTTC.

A few counts support this clonotype. The CDR3 DNA is TGTGCCAGCAGCCAAGGCCCCCGGTATCGGGCAGATACGCAGTATTTT. It yields the protein CASSQGPRYRADTQYF. V gene TRBV3-1 combines with J gene TRBJ2-3; no definite D call. The CDR3 runs 16 residues. Deletions cut 1 base from V and 4 bases from J, with 15 bases between. Per germline, CDR1 LGHDT and CDR2 YNNKEL (reference sequence).

In its sample, this clonotype was seen a few times. The chain combines TRBV7-6 with TRBJ2-1, with D tentatively TRBD1 or TRBD2 (5 bases each). V was pared by 5 bases and J by 7 bases, with 15 bases between. The CDR3 totals 14 residues. The germline gives CDR1 SGHVS, CDR2 FNYEAQ. The CDR3 DNA reads TGTGCCAGCAGCGCCCGTACCGAGGGGAATGAGCAGTTCTTC. Translated: CASSARTEGNEQFF.

The chain couples TRBV15 to TRBJ2-4; D is ambiguous. The germline V gene encodes CDR1 LNHNV and CDR2 YYDKDF (reference sequence). The CDR3 contains 14 residues. The ends were cut back, 1 base at V and 0 bases at J, with 4 bases in the middle. The CDR3 is CATSRVLAKNIQYF. The DNA of the CDR3 is TGTGCCACCAGCAGAGTACTAGCCAAAAACATTCAGTACTTC.

In this sample, this clonotype turned up many times. This chain connects TRBV20-1 to TRBJ2-1; tentative D call: TRBD2 (6 bases). The CDR3 covers 14 residues. CDR1 is DFQATT and CDR2 is SNEGSKA in the germline V gene (reference sequence). V lost 0 bases and J 5 bases, leaving 11 bases between the germline ends. The CDR3 DNA is TGCAGTGCTAGAGATTTACTAGCCAACAATGAGCAGTTCTTC. This translates into CSARDLLANNEQFF.

V is TRBV13 and J is TRBJ2-7; possibly TRBD2 for D (5 bases). This CDR3 contains 14 residues. V shed 4 bases and J shed 2 bases, with 12 bases lying between them. Germline V gives CDR1 PRHDT, CDR2 FYEKMQ (reference sequence). The CDR3 nucleotides are TGTGCCAGCAGCTACCGGACTGCCACCTACGAGCAGTACTTC. It translates to CASSYRTATYEQYF.

This clonotype was picked up a small number of times. The CDR3, as DNA: TGTGCCAGCTCACCACCGAACGGACTAGCGGGAGTTAATGAGCAGTACTTC. Translated, it gives CASSPPNGLAGVNEQYF. This chain links TRBV18 with TRBJ2-7; 13 bases fit TRBD2. The CDR3 loop spans 17 amino acids. Looked up from germline, CDR1 is KGHSH and CDR2 is LQKENI. Trimming took 0 bases from V and 7 from J; bases not matched to a gene: 9.